This TCR beta chain was profiled in a study of T-cell reconstitution after alpha-beta-depleted transplantation in children (dated by TCRdb to the mid-2010s). Regarding the study in general: Using TCR repertoire profiling, the study followed T-cell immune reconstitution in a quantitative way in children after TCRalphabeta/CD19-depleted allogeneic hematopoietic cell transplantation. Here is what the overall study found, with its caveats: Over the following months the frequencies of hyperexpanded clones went down, and after one year T-cell counts and TCRbeta diversity were mostly credited to newly produced T cells. The apparently early recovery of alphabetaT-cell counts about two months after transplant reportedly depended on only several hundred rapidly expanded clones that came from non-depleted graft cells. In some patients, the high TCRbeta diversity seen at day 60 was put down to recipient T cells and intrathymic progenitors that had survived conditioning.

Library generation was performed with PCR. TCRdb records Illumina HiSeq 2500 as the sequencer. To normalize quantification of the TCRbeta repertoire, the TCR libraries were built with molecular barcoding that relied on unique molecular identifiers. TCRdb reprocessing: public reads trimmed at Q25 with fastp, clones called with MiXCR, in-frame beta chains kept. Under each unique CDR3 protein, matching rows form one entry showing the most common genes and DNA. Present in this sample are about 610,000 distinct CDR3 sequences, 27% of which were seen just once. Of the sample, around a third falls within the top ten clones. Points on this clonotype: Its specific antigen is unknown. Base-call qualities are not available, and no considerably larger clone is one nucleotide away.

Read against the paper, the sample's treatment or condition label means: allogeneic hematopoietic cell transplantation with graft depleted of TCRalphabeta T cells and CD19 B cells. TCRalphabeta/CD19-depleted allogeneic hematopoietic cell grafts were given to the transplant recipients, all of whom were children. The CDR3 contains 16 residues, cysteine and phenylalanine counted. The entry retains the CDR3 DNA only, 48 bases that are in frame from base 1. The germline V end is reduced by 4 bases and the J end by 6 bases; junction bases left unmatched: 8. Reading the germline V gene (reference sequence) gives CDR1 DFQATT and CDR2 SNEGSKA.

The sequencing used PBMCs, collected before TCRalphabeta/CD19-depleted stem cell transplant. The rearrangement combines TRBV20-1 with TRBJ2-2; the junction holds 13 bases that match TRBD2. This TCR derives from a boy in the first two years of life with Wiskott-Aldrich syndrome, due to receive a stem cell transplant. Read as DNA, the sequence is TGCAGTGCTACCAGCCCGGGACTAGCGGGGCCCGGGGAGCTGTTTTTT. This sequence encodes CSATSPGLAGPGELFF.